The 9 T cell receptor beta chains below were found in one sample sequenced in a study of OX40 agonist ivuxolimab in advanced cancers. Sequencing used immunoSEQ multiplex PCR; TCRdb keeps in-frame clones, though not all of them. The sample lists 70,000 or so clones, about 85% occurring once. The sequencing used CD4+ or CD8+ T cells sorted from blood, collected in a trial of the OX40 agonist ivuxolimab. The receptors were sampled from an adult with an advanced solid tumor such as melanoma, head and neck, liver or kidney cancer.

This clone showed up just once. CDR3 coding DNA: TGTGCCAGCAGCTTCATTCCGGGAGACTCCCTAGAGACCCAGTACTTC. Protein product: CASSFIPGDSLETQYF. The chain carries TRBV5-5 and TRBJ2-5; D perhaps matches TRBD2 (6 bases). Germline V gives CDR1 SGHKS, CDR2 YYEKEE (reference sequence). Trimming stripped 2 bases from V and 4 bases from J, with 18 bases between. The CDR3 sequence is 16 residues long.

The rearrangement links TRBV13 to TRBJ2-3; 8 bases agree with TRBD2. This CDR3 is 18 amino acids long. CDR1 is PRHDT and CDR2 is FYEKMQ in the germline V gene (reference sequence). The J segment lost 2 bases and the V segment lost 1 base, leaving 11 bases of the junction unmatched. CDR3: CASSLAASGSAYTDTQYF. CDR3 nucleotide sequence: TGTGCCAGCAGCTTAGCGGCTAGCGGGTCAGCGTACACAGATACGCAGTATTTT.

The J gene is TRBJ2-6, the V gene TRBV6-6; TRBD2 is a possible D gene (6 bases). In germline, CDR1 is MNHNY, CDR2 SVGAGI (reference sequence). The CDR3 is 16 residues long. The V end lost 6 bases, the J end lost 1 base, and 13 bases lay between the germline ends. CDR3 loop: CASRTGGNSGANVLTF. The CDR3 DNA follows: TGTGCCAGCAGAACCGGGGGTAATTCTGGGGCCAACGTCCTGACTTTC.

This clone was recorded once. CDR3 nucleotide sequence: TGTGCCAGCTCACGAGACAGGTCGAGTTCTGGAAACACCATATATTTT. Protein: CASSRDRSSSGNTIYF. The chain links TRBV18 to TRBJ1-3; D is possibly TRBD1 (6 bases). The ends were cut back, 4 bases at V and 1 base at J, with 14 bases in the middle. The CDR3 runs 16 residues. Germline V gene data show CDR1 as KGHSH and CDR2 as LQKENI. The entire variable domain, with the rest obtained from reference TRBV18 and TRBJ1-3, is as follows: NAGVMQNPRHLVRRRGQEARLRCSPMKGHSHVYWYRQLPEEGLKFMVYLQKENIIDESGMPKERFSAEFPKEGPSILRIQQVVRGDSAAYFCASSRDRSSSGNTIYFGEGSWLTVV.

This chain uses TRBV19 with TRBJ1-1, with D hard to call. Germline CDR1 and CDR2: LNHDA and SQIVND (reference sequence). This CDR3 region has 13 residues. The V and J ends lost 7 bases and 11 bases respectively, with 20 bases between them. The CDR3 bases are TGTGCCAGTATTCCGAGTGGACGGCGGACGGCTTTCTTT. This codes for CASIPSGRRTAFF.

This clone was recorded a few times. V usage is TRBV5-4 and J usage is TRBJ1-2, with TRBD1 as a possible D gene (6 bases). Germline CDR1 reads SGHNT; CDR2 reads YYREEE (reference sequence). This CDR3 comprises 16 residues. Trimming pared 4 bases from V and 0 bases from J, leaving 16 bases between. The CDR3: CASSHAGEGANYGYTF. DNA for the CDR3: TGTGCCAGCAGCCATGCCGGGGAGGGGGCTAACTATGGCTACACCTTC.

This chain uses TRBV18 with TRBJ2-7; the D gene is possibly TRBD1 (6 bases). The CDR3 runs 14 residues. The germline V gene has CDR1 KGHSH and CDR2 LQKENI. Between the trimmed V and J ends, which lost 2 bases and 3 bases, there was a span of 11 bases. CDR3 residues: CASSPGQGIYEQYF. In DNA form, the CDR3 reads TGTGCCAGCTCACCAGGGCAGGGGATCTACGAGCAGTACTTC.

The CDR3 DNA reads TGTGCCAGTAGTATGGGACCAGAGAGGGGCTATGGCTACACCTTC. It encodes CASSMGPERGYGYTF. The chain uses TRBV19 and TRBJ1-2, with D possibly TRBD1 on 5 matching bases. V dropped 3 bases and J dropped 4 bases, with 15 bases sitting between them. This CDR3 spans 15 amino acids. Germline CDR1 and CDR2: LNHDA and SQIVND (reference sequence).

The chain carries TRBV28 and TRBJ2-7; D remains unclear. V gave up 7 bases and J gave up 9 bases, with 22 bases separating them. The CDR3 is made up of 14 amino acids. The germline gives CDR1 MDHEN, CDR2 SYDVKM. CDR3 DNA sequence: TGTGCCAGCACCACGGAAGCCTTTCGCGCAAGGCAGTACTTC. Protein product: CASTTEAFRARQYF.